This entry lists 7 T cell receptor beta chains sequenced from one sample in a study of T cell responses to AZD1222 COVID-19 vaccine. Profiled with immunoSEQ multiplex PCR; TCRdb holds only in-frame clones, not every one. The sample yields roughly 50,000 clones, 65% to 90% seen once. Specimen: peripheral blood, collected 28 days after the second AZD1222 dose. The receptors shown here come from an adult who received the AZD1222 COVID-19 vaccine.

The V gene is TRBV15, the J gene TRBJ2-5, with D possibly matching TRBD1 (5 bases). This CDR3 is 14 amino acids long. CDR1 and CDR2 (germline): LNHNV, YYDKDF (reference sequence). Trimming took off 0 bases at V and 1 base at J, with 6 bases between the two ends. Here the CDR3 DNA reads TGTGCCACCAGCAGAGAGACAGTCCAAGAGACCCAGTACTTC. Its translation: CATSRETVQETQYF.

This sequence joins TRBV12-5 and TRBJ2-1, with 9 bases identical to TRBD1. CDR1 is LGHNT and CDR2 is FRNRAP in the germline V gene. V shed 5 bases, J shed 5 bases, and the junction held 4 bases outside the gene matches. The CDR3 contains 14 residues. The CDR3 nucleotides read TGTGCTAGTGGTCCGCGGACAGGGGACAATGAGCAGTTCTTC. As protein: CASGPRTGDNEQFF.

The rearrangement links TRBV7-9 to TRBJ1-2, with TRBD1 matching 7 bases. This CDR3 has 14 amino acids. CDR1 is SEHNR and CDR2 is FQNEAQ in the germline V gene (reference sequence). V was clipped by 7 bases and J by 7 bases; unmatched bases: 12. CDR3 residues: CASTLDRVVGGYTF. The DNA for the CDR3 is TGTGCCAGCACCCTCGACAGGGTAGTCGGTGGCTACACCTTC.

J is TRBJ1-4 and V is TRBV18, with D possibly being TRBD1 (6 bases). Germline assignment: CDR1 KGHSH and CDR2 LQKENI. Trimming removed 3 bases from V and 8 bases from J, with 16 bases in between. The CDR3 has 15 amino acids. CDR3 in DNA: TGTGCCAGCTCACCTCGGGGGGGCGGAGGAGAAAAACTGTTTTTT. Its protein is CASSPRGGGGEKLFF. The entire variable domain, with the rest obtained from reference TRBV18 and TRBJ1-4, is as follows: NAGVMQNPRHLVRRRGQEARLRCSPMKGHSHVYWYRQLPEEGLKFMVYLQKENIIDESGMPKERFSAEFPKEGPSILRIQQVVRGDSAAYFCASSPRGGGGEKLFFGSGTQLSVL.

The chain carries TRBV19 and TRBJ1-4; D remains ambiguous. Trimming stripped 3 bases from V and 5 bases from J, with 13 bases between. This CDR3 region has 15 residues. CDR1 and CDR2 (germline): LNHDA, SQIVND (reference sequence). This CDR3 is CASSIKKATNEKLFF. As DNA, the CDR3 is TGTGCCAGTAGTATTAAGAAAGCTACCAATGAAAAACTGTTTTTT. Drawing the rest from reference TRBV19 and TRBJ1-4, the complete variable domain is DGGITQSPKYLFRKEGQNVTLSCEQNLNHDAMYWYRQDPGQGLRLIYYSQIVNDFQKGDIAEGYSVSREKKESFPLTVTSAQKNPTAFYLCASSIKKATNEKLFFGSGTQLSVL.

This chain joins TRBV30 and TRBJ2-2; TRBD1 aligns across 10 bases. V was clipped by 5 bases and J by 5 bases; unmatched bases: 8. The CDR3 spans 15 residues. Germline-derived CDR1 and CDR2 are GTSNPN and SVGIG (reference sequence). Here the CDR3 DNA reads TGTGCCTGGCGACCGGGACAGGGGATAACCGGGGAGCTGTTTTTT. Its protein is CAWRPGQGITGELFF.

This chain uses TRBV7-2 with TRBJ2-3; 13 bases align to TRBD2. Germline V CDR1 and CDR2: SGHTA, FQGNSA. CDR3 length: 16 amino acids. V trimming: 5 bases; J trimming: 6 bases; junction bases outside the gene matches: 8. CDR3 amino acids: CASSLPPGLAGDTQYF. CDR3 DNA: TGTGCCAGCAGCCTACCACCGGGACTAGCGGGGGATACGCAGTATTTT. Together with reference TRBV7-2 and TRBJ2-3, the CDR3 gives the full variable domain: GAGVSQSPSNKVTEKGKDVELRCDPISGHTALYWYRQSLGQGLEFLIYFQGNSAPDKSGLPSDRFSAERTGGSVSTLTIQRTQQEDSAVYLCASSLPPGLAGDTQYFGPGTRLTVL.